These 13 T cell receptor beta chains were all obtained from the same sample, sequenced in a study of shared clonotypes between healthy human individuals. Using immunoSEQ multiplex PCR, the repertoire was profiled, and TCRdb retains in-frame clones only, with some absent. The sample yields more than 2 million clones, nearly 97% seen once. Sequenced: naive CD4+ T cells sorted from blood. The subset: CD45RA+ positively selected. These receptors were obtained from a young man in good health.

This chain links TRBV6-1 with TRBJ1-2, with D possibly TRBD1 on 5 matching bases. The CDR3 contains 15 residues. V lost 7 bases and J 3 bases, leaving 18 bases between the germline ends. Germline CDR1 reads MNHNS; CDR2 reads SASEGT. CDR3 in amino acids: CASTQSRDADYGYTF. CDR3 coding DNA: TGTGCCAGCACCCAAAGTCGGGACGCCGACTATGGCTACACCTTC.

The chain uses TRBV30 and TRBJ2-6; no definite D call. The CDR3 is 15 amino acids. In germline, CDR1 is GTSNPN, CDR2 SVGIG (reference sequence). Trimming shortened V by 0 bases and J by 0 bases, and 6 bases separated the two germline ends. The CDR3 here is CAWSVQTSGANVLTF. CDR3 in DNA: TGTGCCTGGAGTGTACAGACCTCTGGGGCCAACGTCCTGACTTTC.

The V and J genes are TRBV7-8 and TRBJ2-7, with D uncertain. Trimming took off 3 bases at V and 5 bases at J, with 8 bases between the two ends. Germline assignment: CDR1 SGHVS and CDR2 FQNEAQ. CDR3 length: 12 amino acids. The CDR3 reads CASSFVGNEQYF. The CDR3 DNA reads as TGTGCCAGCAGCTTTGTGGGCAACGAGCAGTACTTC.

Remarks on this clone: Within the sample, other DNA sequences also encode this same CDR3. CDR3 sequence (DNA): TGTGCCAGCAGTCTTGGGACAGGAGCCTACGAGCAGTACTTC. It codes for CASSLGTGAYEQYF. The V call is TRBV5-4, the J call TRBJ2-7; TRBD1 matches at 8 bases. Germline-derived CDR1 and CDR2 are SGHNT and YYREEE (reference sequence). The CDR3 is made up of 14 amino acids. V lost 5 bases to trimming and J lost 2 bases; unmatched junction nucleotides: 6.

V usage is TRBV5-1 and J usage is TRBJ1-1; 8 nucleotides line up with TRBD1. The CDR3 is 15 amino acids. CDR1 is SGHRS and CDR2 is YFSETQ in the germline V gene. After removal of 4 bases from V and 4 bases from J, the junction contained 9 bases not matched to a gene. The CDR3 DNA is TGCGCCAGCAGCCTGGGGACAGGTTCGAGCACTGAAGCTTTCTTT. This sequence encodes CASSLGTGSSTEAFF.

V gene TRBV9 combines with J gene TRBJ2-5; 7 bases are a match to TRBD2. The V gene's germline CDR1 is SGDLS and CDR2 YYNGEE. CDR3 length: 16 amino acids. The V gene end was trimmed by 0 bases and the J gene end by 5 bases; junction bases not matched to a gene: 10. CDR3 sequence: CASSVESGAGWETQYF. CDR3 nucleotide sequence: TGTGCCAGCAGCGTAGAAAGCGGGGCCGGCTGGGAGACCCAGTACTTC. The full variable domain, with the rest looked up from reference TRBV9 and TRBJ2-5, is DSGVTQTPKHLITATGQRVTLRCSPRSGDLSVYWYQQSLDQGLQFLIQYYNGEERAKGNILERFSAQQFPDLHSELNLSSLELGDSALYFCASSVESGAGWETQYFGPGTRLLVL.

Only one count was recorded for this clone. This chain connects TRBV30 to TRBJ1-6; no clear D. The CDR3 runs 13 residues. Germline V gene sequence: CDR1 GTSNPN, CDR2 SVGIG (reference sequence). Trimming left V 3 bases short and J 7 bases short, with 10 bases between. CDR3 residues: CAWRVSGNSPLHF. The CDR3 region has the DNA TGTGCCTGGAGGGTGTCGGGGAATTCACCCCTCCACTTT.

V usage is TRBV7-2 and J usage is TRBJ1-2, with D unresolved. V was cut by 5 bases and J by 4 bases, with 11 bases left in between. Germline V CDR1 and CDR2: SGHTA, FQGNSA. The CDR3 contains 13 residues. In DNA, the CDR3 is TGTGCCAGCAGCCTTAACGGGATCTATGGCTACACCTTC. This codes for CASSLNGIYGYTF.

The chain has TRBV5-1 and TRBJ1-4; TRBD1 agrees at 7 bases. Per the germline V gene, CDR1 is SGHRS and CDR2 is YFSETQ. This CDR3 spans 14 amino acids. The V segment lost 4 bases and the J segment 3 bases; nucleotides outside the gene matches: 3. CDR3: CASSRQGSNEKLFF. CDR3 DNA: TGCGCCAGCAGCCGACAGGGATCTAATGAAAAACTGTTTTTT. The variable domain in full, with the rest retrieved from reference TRBV5-1 and TRBJ1-4, is KAGVTQTPRYLIKTRGQQVTLSCSPISGHRSVSWYQQTPGQGLQFLFEYFSETQRNKGNFPGRFSGRQFSNSRSEMNVSTLELGDSALYLCASSRQGSNEKLFFGSGTQLSVL.

This chain links TRBV18 with TRBJ1-3; D is undetermined. The length of the CDR3 is 14 residues. The V and J ends lost 3 bases and 5 bases respectively, with 11 bases between them. Germline V gene sequence: CDR1 KGHSH, CDR2 LQKENI. Here the CDR3 reads CASSPNDMRNTIYF. DNA for the CDR3: TGTGCCAGCTCACCGAATGACATGCGAAACACCATATATTTT.

The chain combines TRBV7-2 with TRBJ1-4, with no clear D. Germline-derived CDR1 and CDR2 are SGHTA and FQGNSA. Deletions cut 3 bases from V and 7 bases from J, with 9 bases between. The CDR3 is 13 residues long. The CDR3 region is CASSFGPGEKLFF. The CDR3 DNA follows: TGTGCCAGCAGCTTCGGCCCGGGTGAAAAACTGTTTTTT. Filled out from reference TRBV7-2 and TRBJ1-4, the complete variable domain reads GAGVSQSPSNKVTEKGKDVELRCDPISGHTALYWYRQSLGQGLEFLIYFQGNSAPDKSGLPSDRFSAERTGGSVSTLTIQRTQQEDSAVYLCASSFGPGEKLFFGSGTQLSVL.

V usage is TRBV4-1 and J usage is TRBJ2-1, with 7 bases that match TRBD1. Germline V gene sequence: CDR1 MGHRA, CDR2 YSYEKL. V shed 0 bases, J shed 7 bases, and the junction held 9 bases outside the gene matches. This CDR3 is built from 16 residues. CDR3 DNA: TGCGCCAGCAGCCAAGAAGGAAGGGGGCAGGGGAATGAGCAGTTCTTC. This gives the protein CASSQEGRGQGNEQFF.

The chain uses TRBV19 and TRBJ1-1, with D tentatively TRBD1 (5 bases). The CDR3 has 14 amino acids. Germline-derived CDR1 and CDR2 are LNHDA and SQIVND (reference sequence). The germline V and J ends were trimmed by 4 bases and 6 bases, with 15 bases remaining between them. Here the CDR3 reads CASSSFTGAPEAFF. As DNA, the CDR3 is TGTGCCAGTAGTAGCTTCACAGGTGCCCCTGAAGCTTTCTTT. Full variable domain (missing parts from reference TRBV19 and TRBJ1-1): DGGITQSPKYLFRKEGQNVTLSCEQNLNHDAMYWYRQDPGQGLRLIYYSQIVNDFQKGDIAEGYSVSREKKESFPLTVTSAQKNPTAFYLCASSSFTGAPEAFFGQGTRLTVV.